These T cell receptor beta chains were read from a single sample in a study of cytomegalovirus exposure and HLA in healthy donors. Sequencing was performed with immunoSEQ multiplex PCR; in TCRdb, only in-frame clones are kept and a portion is missing. The profile shows some 130,000 clones, about 82% of them singletons. Sample: PBMCs. The receptor set was obtained from a female donor in good health and CMV-seropositive. Both conserved end residues are part of each CDR3. The D gene is left open where the match is weak. Only some rows state a clone size, as once, few, many or a class for expanded clones.

clone_size: NA
d_call: TRBD2
j_call: TRBJ2-3
v_call: TRBV5-4
cdr3_aa: CASSVAGGLLSTDTQYF
cdr3_nt: TGTGCCAGCAGCGTAGCGGGGGGGCTGCTAAGCACAGATACGCAGTATTTT

clone_size: NA
d_call: NA
j_call: TRBJ2-7
v_call: TRBV19
cdr3_aa: CASSTRFYEQYF
cdr3_nt: TGTGCCAGTAGTACCAGATTCTACGAGCAGTACTTC

clone_size: NA
d_call: NA
j_call: TRBJ2-2
v_call: TRBV5-8
cdr3_aa: CASSLWQNTGELFF
cdr3_nt: TGTGCCAGCAGCTTGTGGCAGAACACCGGGGAGCTGTTTTTT

clone_size: NA
d_call: NA
j_call: TRBJ2-7
v_call: TRBV7-9
cdr3_aa: CASSSEISGYEQYF
cdr3_nt: TGTGCCAGCAGCTCCGAAATTAGCGGATACGAGCAGTACTTC

clone_size: NA
d_call: NA
j_call: TRBJ2-1
v_call: TRBV7-2
cdr3_aa: CASSLAASLNEQFF
cdr3_nt: TGTGCCAGCAGCTTAGCAGCGTCTCTCAATGAGCAGTTCTTC

clone_size: once
d_call: NA
j_call: TRBJ1-2
v_call: TRBV7-2
cdr3_aa: CASSLWRAWGYTF
cdr3_nt: TGTGCCAGCAGCTTGTGGAGGGCGTGGGGCTACACCTTC

clone_size: once
d_call: TRBD2
j_call: TRBJ2-5
v_call: TRBV5-4
cdr3_aa: CASSLEGTSVQETQYF
cdr3_nt: TGTGCCAGCAGCTTGGAGGGGACTAGCGTTCAAGAGACCCAGTACTTC

clone_size: few
d_call: TRBD2
j_call: TRBJ2-1
v_call: TRBV29-1
cdr3_aa: CSVELYGTSGVEQFF
cdr3_nt: TGCAGCGTTGAATTGTATGGGACTAGCGGGGTCGAGCAGTTCTTC

clone_size: NA
d_call: NA
j_call: TRBJ2-7
v_call: TRBV12-5
cdr3_aa: CASGLGSVDEQYF
cdr3_nt: TGTGCTAGTGGTTTGGGTAGCGTGGACGAGCAGTACTTC

clone_size: NA
d_call: NA
j_call: TRBJ1-6
v_call: TRBV7-8
cdr3_aa: CASSLSGGWDSPLHF
cdr3_nt: TGTGCCAGCAGCTTATCTGGAGGGTGGGATTCACCCCTCCACTTT

clone_size: NA
d_call: TRBD1
j_call: TRBJ1-6
v_call: TRBV18
cdr3_aa: CASSRGTGRNSPLHF
cdr3_nt: TGTGCCAGCTCTAGAGGGACAGGGAGGAATTCACCCCTCCACTTT

clone_size: NA
d_call: TRBD2
j_call: TRBJ2-3
v_call: TRBV6-4
cdr3_aa: CASSPASGEASTQYF
cdr3_nt: TGTGCCAGCAGCCCAGCTAGCGGGGAGGCTAGTACGCAGTATTTT

clone_size: NA
d_call: NA
j_call: TRBJ2-1
v_call: TRBV29-1
cdr3_aa: CSAHMANEQFF
cdr3_nt: TGCAGCGCCCACATGGCCAATGAGCAGTTCTTC

clone_size: NA
d_call: NA
j_call: TRBJ2-5
v_call: TRBV5-1
cdr3_aa: CASRQDLLQETQYF
cdr3_nt: TGCGCCAGCCGCCAGGACTTACTACAAGAGACCCAGTACTTC

clone_size: few
d_call: NA
j_call: TRBJ2-7
v_call: TRBV28
cdr3_aa: CASSSSSTGGPTYEQYF
cdr3_nt: TGTGCCAGCAGTTCCTCATCGACAGGTGGCCCCACCTACGAGCAGTACTTC

clone_size: NA
d_call: NA
j_call: TRBJ2-5
v_call: TRBV28
cdr3_aa: CASRPKLVTETQYF
cdr3_nt: TGTGCCAGCAGGCCAAAACTAGTTACTGAGACCCAGTACTTC

clone_size: NA
d_call: NA
j_call: TRBJ2-3
v_call: TRBV10-2
cdr3_aa: CASRGYGLTDTQYF
cdr3_nt: TGCGCCAGCAGGGGTTATGGACTCACAGATACGCAGTATTTT

clone_size: NA
d_call: TRBD1
j_call: TRBJ2-2
v_call: TRBV7-6
cdr3_aa: CASSLAPGGANTGELFF
cdr3_nt: TGTGCCAGCAGCTTAGCTCCAGGGGGCGCGAACACCGGGGAGCTGTTTTTT

clone_size: NA
d_call: TRBD1
j_call: TRBJ1-4
v_call: TRBV30
cdr3_aa: CAWRWDRGELFF
cdr3_nt: TGTGCCTGGAGGTGGGACAGAGGGGAACTGTTTTTT

clone_size: once
d_call: TRBD2
j_call: TRBJ2-2
v_call: TRBV5-1
cdr3_aa: CASSPGLAGGRTGELFF
cdr3_nt: TGCGCCAGCAGTCCGGGACTAGCGGGAGGGCGGACCGGGGAGCTGTTTTTT

clone_size: once
d_call: TRBD1
j_call: TRBJ1-5
v_call: TRBV18
cdr3_aa: CASTGDNQPQHF
cdr3_nt: TGTGCCAGCACAGGGGATAATCAGCCCCAGCATTTT

clone_size: NA
d_call: NA
j_call: TRBJ1-2
v_call: TRBV7-8
cdr3_aa: CASSRDRNYGYTF
cdr3_nt: TGTGCCAGCAGCCGCGACAGAAACTATGGCTACACCTTC

clone_size: NA
d_call: NA
j_call: TRBJ1-1
v_call: TRBV5-1
cdr3_aa: CASSRGQNTEAFF
cdr3_nt: TGCGCCAGCAGCCGAGGACAGAACACTGAAGCTTTCTTT

clone_size: NA
d_call: NA
j_call: TRBJ1-1
v_call: TRBV18
cdr3_aa: CASSPGVREGEAFF
cdr3_nt: TGTGCCAGCTCACCTGGCGTTCGTGAGGGTGAAGCTTTCTTT

clone_size: NA
d_call: TRBD2
j_call: TRBJ2-3
v_call: TRBV27
cdr3_aa: CASSNRDPLLAGGPDDPTDTQYF
cdr3_nt: TGTGCCAGCAGTAACAGGGATCCTCTTCTAGCGGGAGGGCCAGACGATCCCACAGATACGCAGTATTTT

clone_size: NA
d_call: NA
j_call: TRBJ1-4
v_call: TRBV7-9
cdr3_aa: CASSLSRATNEKLFF
cdr3_nt: TGTGCCAGCAGCTTGAGCAGGGCAACTAATGAAAAACTGTTTTTT

clone_size: NA
d_call: TRBD2
j_call: TRBJ2-1
v_call: TRBV7-3
cdr3_aa: CASSQRGAKGNEQFF
cdr3_nt: TGTGCCAGCAGCCAGCGGGGGGCTAAGGGTAATGAGCAGTTCTTC

clone_size: NA
d_call: TRBD2
j_call: TRBJ2-5
v_call: TRBV6-1
cdr3_aa: CASCRVLAGEGPLYF
cdr3_nt: TGTGCCAGCTGCCGGGTTTTAGCGGGAGAGGGGCCGCTGTACTTC

clone_size: once
d_call: TRBD1
j_call: TRBJ1-6
v_call: TRBV10-2
cdr3_aa: CASSATGNSPLHF
cdr3_nt: TGCGCCAGCAGTGCGACAGGGAATTCACCCCTCCACTTT

clone_size: NA
d_call: TRBD2
j_call: TRBJ2-7
v_call: TRBV5-4
cdr3_aa: CASSVPTSGRDEQYF
cdr3_nt: TGTGCCAGCAGCGTCCCGACTAGCGGGAGAGACGAGCAGTACTTC

clone_size: NA
d_call: NA
j_call: TRBJ1-3
v_call: TRBV11-2
cdr3_aa: CASSVTSLALWGNTIYF
cdr3_nt: TGTGCCAGCAGCGTCACCTCGTTGGCCCTTTGGGGAAACACCATATATTTT

clone_size: few
d_call: TRBD2
j_call: TRBJ2-1
v_call: TRBV2
cdr3_aa: CASRASGGNEQFF
cdr3_nt: TGTGCCAGCAGGGCTAGCGGGGGCAATGAGCAGTTCTTC

clone_size: NA
d_call: NA
j_call: TRBJ1-1
v_call: TRBV9
cdr3_aa: CASSVDAVNTEAFF
cdr3_nt: TGTGCCAGCAGCGTAGATGCAGTGAACACTGAAGCTTTCTTT

clone_size: NA
d_call: TRBD2
j_call: TRBJ2-1
v_call: TRBV7-6
cdr3_aa: CASSLGRLAGGPGDNEQFF
cdr3_nt: TGTGCCAGCAGCTTAGGAAGGCTAGCGGGAGGCCCGGGGGACAATGAGCAGTTCTTC

clone_size: NA
d_call: NA
j_call: TRBJ2-1
v_call: TRBV27
cdr3_aa: CASSLRDKYNEQFF
cdr3_nt: TGTGCCAGCAGTTTGAGGGACAAATACAATGAGCAGTTCTTC

clone_size: NA
d_call: TRBD2
j_call: TRBJ2-1
v_call: TRBV19
cdr3_aa: CASSATSGSLGQFF
cdr3_nt: TGTGCCAGTAGTGCGACTAGCGGGAGTCTCGGGCAGTTCTTC

clone_size: NA
d_call: NA
j_call: TRBJ1-5
v_call: TRBV7-8
cdr3_aa: CASSIQRNQPQHF
cdr3_nt: TGTGCCAGCAGTATTCAGAGGAATCAGCCCCAGCATTTT

clone_size: NA
d_call: NA
j_call: TRBJ2-3
v_call: TRBV19
cdr3_aa: CASSNNIDSTDTQYF
cdr3_nt: TGTGCCAGTAGTAACAACATCGATAGCACAGATACGCAGTATTTT

clone_size: few
d_call: NA
j_call: TRBJ2-4
v_call: TRBV4-1
cdr3_aa: CASSQGLTSGAKNIQYF
cdr3_nt: TGCGCCAGCAGCCAAGGTCTGACATCAGGAGCCAAAAACATTCAGTACTTC

clone_size: NA
d_call: TRBD2
j_call: TRBJ2-1
v_call: TRBV19
cdr3_aa: CASSIWTSGNEQFF
cdr3_nt: TGTGCCAGTAGTATTTGGACTAGCGGGAATGAGCAGTTCTTC

clone_size: NA
d_call: TRBD2
j_call: TRBJ2-7
v_call: TRBV29-1
cdr3_aa: CSPGLAGESSYEQYF
cdr3_nt: TGCAGCCCTGGACTAGCGGGGGAAAGCTCCTACGAGCAGTACTTC

clone_size: NA
d_call: NA
j_call: TRBJ2-7
v_call: TRBV15
cdr3_aa: CATSRGHGRASSYEQYF
cdr3_nt: TGTGCCACCAGCAGAGGTCACGGGCGGGCGAGCTCCTACGAGCAGTACTTC

clone_size: NA
d_call: NA
j_call: TRBJ2-3
v_call: TRBV6-4
cdr3_aa: CASSDSEGADTQYF
cdr3_nt: TGTGCCAGCAGTGACTCAGAGGGGGCAGATACGCAGTATTTT

clone_size: once
d_call: TRBD1
j_call: TRBJ2-2
v_call: TRBV15
cdr3_aa: CATSRAGQGVNSNTGELFF
cdr3_nt: TGTGCCACCAGCAGAGCGGGACAGGGGGTTAATTCGAACACCGGGGAGCTGTTTTTT

clone_size: once
d_call: NA
j_call: TRBJ2-3
v_call: TRBV2
cdr3_aa: CASSEADRTTDTQYF
cdr3_nt: TGTGCCAGCAGTGAAGCTGATAGAACCACAGATACGCAGTATTTT

clone_size: NA
d_call: NA
j_call: TRBJ2-3
v_call: TRBV5-6
cdr3_aa: CASSLVPTTASTDTQYF
cdr3_nt: TGTGCCAGCAGCTTGGTGCCGACAACTGCTAGCACAGATACGCAGTATTTT

clone_size: NA
d_call: NA
j_call: TRBJ2-1
v_call: TRBV5-1
cdr3_aa: CASSFPEVGVNEQFF
cdr3_nt: TGCGCCAGCAGCTTCCCCGAAGTAGGGGTAAATGAGCAGTTCTTC

clone_size: NA
d_call: NA
j_call: TRBJ2-5
v_call: TRBV30
cdr3_aa: CAWSVKGRQQETQYF
cdr3_nt: TGTGCCTGGAGTGTAAAGGGTCGACAGCAAGAGACCCAGTACTTC

clone_size: NA
d_call: TRBD2
j_call: TRBJ2-7
v_call: TRBV5-1
cdr3_aa: CASSWVAGAYGQYF
cdr3_nt: TGCGCCAGCAGCTGGGTAGCGGGGGCCTACGGGCAGTACTTC

clone_size: NA
d_call: NA
j_call: TRBJ2-5
v_call: TRBV5-6
cdr3_aa: CASSLLQVFETQYF
cdr3_nt: TGTGCCAGCAGCTTGCTTCAGGTCTTTGAGACCCAGTACTTC